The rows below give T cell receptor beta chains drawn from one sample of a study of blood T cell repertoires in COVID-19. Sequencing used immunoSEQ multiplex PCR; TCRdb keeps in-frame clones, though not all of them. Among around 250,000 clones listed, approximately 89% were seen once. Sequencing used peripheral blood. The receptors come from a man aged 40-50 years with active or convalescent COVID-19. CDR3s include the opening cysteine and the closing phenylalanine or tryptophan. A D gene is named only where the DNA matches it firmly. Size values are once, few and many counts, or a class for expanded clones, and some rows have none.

TGTGCCAGCTCGATTAGCGGGAGTGTTTACTTC,CASSISGSVYF,.,TRBJ2-5,TRBD2,TRBV18
TGTGCCAGCAGTTTAAGGCGGAACTATGGCTACACCTTC,CASSLRRNYGYTF,.,TRBJ1-2,.,TRBV27
TGTGCCTGGAGAGCGCTAGCGGGGTACACCGGGGAGCTGTTTTTT,CAWRALAGYTGELFF,.,TRBJ2-2,TRBD2,TRBV30
TGTGCCAGCAGCTCGGGGACAGATGTCTCTGGGGCCAACGTCCTGACTTTC,CASSSGTDVSGANVLTF,.,TRBJ2-6,TRBD1,TRBV5-6
TGTGCCAGCAGGTCATCAGGGGACGGTTACGCTTTCTTT,CASRSSGDGYAFF,.,TRBJ1-1,.,TRBV25-1
TGTGCCAGCAGCTTAGGGCGGGACCCAGATACGCAGTATTTT,CASSLGRDPDTQYF,.,TRBJ2-3,.,TRBV13
TGTGCCAGCAGTCTAAACGTGGTCCGGGGCAATGAGCAGTTCTTC,CASSLNVVRGNEQFF,.,TRBJ2-1,.,TRBV11-2
TGTGCCAGCAGTCTATCCCCAGGGGGCAGTGAAGCTTTCTTT,CASSLSPGGSEAFF,few,TRBJ1-1,TRBD1,TRBV27
TGCGCCAGCAGAGGACTACCAACGACCGGGGAGCTGTTTTTT,CASRGLPTTGELFF,.,TRBJ2-2,.,TRBV10-1
TGTGCCACCAGTGACGGGGGGATCTACGAGCAGTACTTC,CATSDGGIYEQYF,.,TRBJ2-7,TRBD2,TRBV24-1
TGTGCCAGCAGCCTCACTGGCACAGATACGCAGTATTTT,CASSLTGTDTQYF,.,TRBJ2-3,.,TRBV3-1/TRBV3-2
TGTGCCATCTCGGAGGGAATCGCTAACTATGGCTACACCTTC,CAISEGIANYGYTF,.,TRBJ1-2,.,TRBV10-3
TGCAGCGTCCGGAGGGAAAATAATTCACCCCTCCACTTT,CSVRRENNSPLHF,.,TRBJ1-6,.,TRBV29-1
TGTGCCAGTAGTATAGAGGGACAGGGATCCCAGCATTTT,CASSIEGQGSQHF,.,TRBJ1-5,TRBD1,TRBV19
TGTGCCAGCGGAACGGGTTACGAGCAGTACTTC,CASGTGYEQYF,.,TRBJ2-7,.,TRBV12-3/TRBV12-4
TGTGCCAGCAGCCCCTTAAAGGCAGGGGCCTTGACCTACAATGAGCAGTTCTTC,CASSPLKAGALTYNEQFF,few,TRBJ2-1,.,TRBV13
TGTGCCAGCAGCTTGGACCAGGGGGCGTTTTCACCCCTCCACTTT,CASSLDQGAFSPLHF,.,TRBJ1-6,TRBD1,TRBV5-5
TGTGCCTCTACCGGGACAACGAACTATGGCTACACCTTC,CASTGTTNYGYTF,few,TRBJ1-2,.,TRBV30
TGTGCCAGCAGCCCAACCTCGTGGTGGCGGGACAGGGTTGGCGCTTTCTTT,CASSPTSWWRDRVGAFF,.,TRBJ1-1,TRBD1,TRBV14
TGTGCTAGTGCCGCGGAGGGGAACACCGGGACAGGGACTCGGGGTCAGCATTTT,CASAAEGNTGTGTRGQHF,.,TRBJ1-5,TRBD1,TRBV12-5
TGTGCCAGCAGCTTAGACGGTGGGGAGTGGACTGAAGCTTTCTTT,CASSLDGGEWTEAFF,.,TRBJ1-1,.,TRBV7-9
TGTGCCAGCGGCGGCGGAGGGGAGAGGGGTGGCTACACCTTC,CASGGGGERGGYTF,.,TRBJ1-2,.,TRBV2
TGTGCCAGCGGTTCCAGGCTCTTGGACACTGAAGCTTTCTTT,CASGSRLLDTEAFF,.,TRBJ1-1,.,TRBV28
TGTGCCTGGACAGGGGTTGGAAACACCATATATTTT,CAWTGVGNTIYF,once,TRBJ1-3,.,TRBV30
TGTGCCAGCAGTTACGAGGGCGGGGGGCCCTCCTACGAGCAGTACTTC,CASSYEGGGPSYEQYF,.,TRBJ2-7,TRBD2,TRBV6-2/TRBV6-3
TGTGCCAGCAGCAAAGGAGGTAGCGGGGGACCTTGCTACGAGCAGTACTTC,CASSKGGSGGPCYEQYF,few,TRBJ2-7,.,TRBV21-1
TGTGCCAGTAGTCCCGGACAGGTGAAATCCTACAATGAGCAGTTCTTC,CASSPGQVKSYNEQFF,.,TRBJ2-1,TRBD1,TRBV19
TGTGCCAGCAGCGTAGGGCCGGGGGTTTCGTATGGCTACACCTTC,CASSVGPGVSYGYTF,.,TRBJ1-2,.,TRBV9
TGCGCCAGCAGACCGACAGGGCTGAACACTGAAGCTTTCTTT,CASRPTGLNTEAFF,.,TRBJ1-1,TRBD1,TRBV5-1
TGTGCCAGCAGCCCAATAGGAGGGGCCAATCAGCCCCAGCATTTT,CASSPIGGANQPQHF,.,TRBJ1-5,.,TRBV6-5
TGTGCCACCAGCAGAGGCCAGGCGCCAGATACGCAGTATTTT,CATSRGQAPDTQYF,.,TRBJ2-3,.,TRBV15
TGTGCCAGCAGCCTAACCGGGACAGCGGCTGAAGCTTTCTTT,CASSLTGTAAEAFF,.,TRBJ1-1,TRBD1,TRBV9
TGTGCCAGCCGGGACAGGGGAATCGACGAGCAGTACTTC,CASRDRGIDEQYF,.,TRBJ2-7,TRBD1,TRBV25-1
TGCGCCAGCAGCTCGGCTAGCGGGAACAATGAGCAGTTCTTC,CASSSASGNNEQFF,.,TRBJ2-1,TRBD2,TRBV5-1
TGTGCCAGCAGCTTGGTGGAGACAGGGGGCTCTGAAGCTTTCTTT,CASSLVETGGSEAFF,once,TRBJ1-1,TRBD1,TRBV7-9
TGTGCCAGCAGCCTCGAGCTAGGTTCCTACGAGCAGTACTTC,CASSLELGSYEQYF,.,TRBJ2-7,.,TRBV3-1/TRBV3-2
TGTGCCCTCCCCCGGGGGGACGCTGGAAACACCATATATTTT,CALPRGDAGNTIYF,.,TRBJ1-3,.,TRBV2
TGTGCCAGCAGCTTAAGCCCCGACAGGGTCACCGGGGAGCTGTTTTTT,CASSLSPDRVTGELFF,.,TRBJ2-2,TRBD1,TRBV7-2